The 26 T cell receptor beta chains given below trace back to one sample, sequenced in a study of molecular identifiers for immune sequencing clone quantification. TCRdb itself ran the PCR reads through MiXCR, one entry per CDR3 protein. Of hundreds of thousands of distinct CDR3 sequences listed, 25% are singletons. Sequencing input: naive CD8+ T cells from blood, with Jurkat cell RNA spiked in. Subset given: FACS-sorted CD8+CD4-CCR7+CD45RA+ naive T cells. These receptors originate from a human donor in good health. Some libraries in this study had Jurkat cell RNA spiked in.

Of note for this clonotype: Given a much more abundant clone one base away, this may be a read error. V usage is TRBV28 and J usage is TRBJ1-5; D is unclear. The CDR3 runs to 15 residues. Per germline, CDR1 MDHEN and CDR2 SYDVKM. CDR3 region: CASSWRVSNNQPQQF. CDR3 in DNA: TGTGCCAGCAGTTGGAGGGTATCGAACAATCAGCCCCAGCAATTT.

This clonotype occurred many times. This chain connects TRBV7-2 to TRBJ2-3; 9 nucleotides match TRBD1. Trimming removed 2 bases from V and 1 base from J; junction bases left unmatched: 16. The CDR3 contains 20 residues. Germline CDR1 reads SGHTA; CDR2 reads FQGNSA. This CDR3 is CASSLRPGQGLEWGTDTQYF. The DNA of the CDR3 is TGTGCCAGCAGCTTACGTCCGGGACAGGGTTTAGAGTGGGGCACAGATACGCAGTATTTT.

The genes are TRBV3-1 and TRBJ2-7, with D possibly matching TRBD2 (7 bases). The CDR3 spans 16 residues. CDR1 and CDR2 (germline): LGHDT, YNNKEL (reference sequence). Trimming pared 0 bases from V and 5 bases from J, leaving 17 bases between. For the CDR3, the DNA is TGTGCCAGCAGCCAAGATATGTGGGGGGGCGCCCACGAGCAGTACTTC. Protein sequence: CASSQDMWGGAHEQYF.

The V gene is TRBV7-9, the J gene TRBJ1-1; tentative D call: TRBD1 (5 bases). V lost 10 bases and J lost 0, with 18 bases in between. In germline, CDR1 is SEHNR, CDR2 FQNEAQ (reference sequence). The CDR3 covers 15 residues. This CDR3 is CAIRSGPTLNTEAFF. As DNA, the CDR3 is TGTGCCATCCGATCGGGACCGACGCTGAACACTGAAGCTTTCTTT.

This clonotype has only a few counts. The chain carries TRBV10-2 and TRBJ2-3; D is uncertain. The CDR3 is made up of 13 amino acids. Germline V gene sequence: CDR1 WSHSY, CDR2 SAAADI. Deletions cut 2 bases from V and 2 bases from J, with 5 bases between. This CDR3 reads CASSETPTDTQYF. In DNA, the CDR3 is TGCGCCAGCAGTGAGACGCCCACAGATACGCAGTATTTT.

On this clonotype itself: This may be a read error, as it is one base from a much larger clone. The V call is TRBV30, the J call TRBJ2-1; D may be TRBD2 (5 bases). The CDR3 runs 11 residues. Trimming took off 5 bases at V and 8 bases at J, with 10 bases between the two ends. Germline V lookup: CDR1 GTSNPN, CDR2 SVGIG (reference sequence). CDR3 in DNA: TGTGCCTGGGAGGACTCTGATGAGCAGTTCTTC. Encoded protein: CAWEDSDEQFF.

Remarks on this clonotype: A junction end diverges from the germline sequence, so it may reflect a read error. The chain is built from TRBV20-1 and TRBJ2-7, with TRBD2 as a possible D gene (5 bases). CDR1 and CDR2 (germline): DFQATT, SNEGSKA (reference sequence). The CDR3 covers 13 residues. Here the CDR3 reads CNAREADDTRGYF. The CDR3 nucleotides are TGCAATGCTAGAGAAGCGGACGACACCCGGGGATACTTC.

Turning to this clonotype: A much larger clone sits a single nucleotide away, making a read error possible. The CDR3 nucleotides read TGTGCCAGCAGCTTTTTAGCGGGGACGCAAGAGACCCGGTACTTC. Protein: CASSFLAGTQETRYF. The V and J genes are TRBV7-9 and TRBJ2-5; 8 bases align to TRBD2. This CDR3 region has 15 residues. Germline V gene data show CDR1 as SEHNR and CDR2 as FQNEAQ (reference sequence). The variable domain in full, with the rest retrieved from reference TRBV7-9 and TRBJ2-5, is DTGVSQNPRHKITKRGQNVTFRCDPISEHNRLYWYRQTLGQGPEFLTYFQNEAQLEKSRLLSDRFSAERPKGSFSTLEIQRTEQGDSAMYLCASSFLAGTQETRYFGPGTRLLVL.

This clonotype was observed many times. V is TRBV6-5 and J is TRBJ1-1, with D hard to call. There are 13 residues in the CDR3. Trimming shortened V by 4 bases and J by 6 bases, and 12 bases separated the two germline ends. Germline assignment: CDR1 MNHEY and CDR2 SVGAGI. CDR3 DNA: TGTGCCAGCAGTTTCTTTCCCGGCTCTGAAGCTTTCTTT. Residues: CASSFFPGSEAFF.

This clonotype was recorded many times. The V call is TRBV15, the J call TRBJ1-5; perhaps TRBD1 as D (5 bases). Germline lookup yields CDR1 LNHNV and CDR2 YYDKDF (reference sequence). Deletions cut 0 bases from V and 1 base from J, with 7 bases between. This CDR3 region has 15 residues. This CDR3 reads CATSRDKGSNQPQHF. CDR3 coding DNA: TGTGCCACCAGCAGAGACAAGGGGAGCAATCAGCCCCAGCATTTT.

This clonotype came up a few times. The chain carries TRBV6-1 and TRBJ1-1; tentatively, D is TRBD1 (6 bases). The CDR3 consists of 13 residues. Trimming stripped 5 bases from V and 11 bases from J, with 18 bases between. In germline, CDR1 is MNHNS, CDR2 SASEGT. CDR3: CASSFTGHPGAFF. The CDR3 DNA is TGTGCCAGCAGTTTCACGGGACACCCAGGGGCTTTCTTT.

A note on this clonotype: This may stem from a read error, because a much larger clone lies one nucleotide away. V usage is TRBV5-3 and J usage is TRBJ2-1; tentatively, D is TRBD1 (6 bases). TRBV5-3 is recorded as an ORF, its role being uncertain. The CDR3 contains 16 residues. V lost 10 bases to trimming and J lost 0 bases, with 20 bases between them. CDR3 residues: CAGSPRGISSYNEQFF. The CDR3 DNA follows: TGTGCCGGCAGCCCCAGGGGAATTAGCTCCTACAATGAGCAGTTCTTC.

This clonotype was observed a handful of times. The chain recombines TRBV7-2 with TRBJ2-1; possibly TRBD1 for D (5 bases). This CDR3 has 15 residues. Germline CDR1 and CDR2: SGHTA and FQGNSA. Trimming stripped 6 bases from V and 1 base from J, with 13 bases between. CDR3: CASSLMPGSYNEQFF. CDR3 bases: TGTGCCAGCAGTCTAATGCCAGGGTCCTACAATGAGCAGTTCTTC.

This clonotype was seen repeatedly, ten times or more. The V call is TRBV28, the J call TRBJ2-7, with TRBD1 matching over 9 bases. The J segment lost 0 bases and the V segment lost 6 bases, leaving 3 bases of the junction unmatched. The CDR3 covers 14 residues. Germline V gene sequence: CDR1 MDHEN, CDR2 SYDVKM. In nucleotides, the CDR3 is TGTGCCAGCAGCCGGACAGGGGCCTCCTACGAGCAGTACTTC. Encoded protein: CASSRTGASYEQYF. The full variable domain, completed using reference TRBV28 and TRBJ2-7, is DVKVTQSSRYLVKRTGEKVFLECVQDMDHENMFWYRQDPGLGLRLIYFSYDVKMKEKGDIPEGYSVSREKKERFSLILESASTNQTSMYLCASSRTGASYEQYFGPGTRLTVT.

This clonotype was seen at least ten times. The chain couples TRBV6-2 or TRBV6-3 to TRBJ1-1; the D is unclear. CDR3 length: 15 amino acids. Trimming pared 5 bases from V and 1 base from J, leaving 14 bases between. Germline V gene lookup returns CDR1 MNHEY and CDR2 SVGEGT. CDR3 residues: CASSHREWSNTEAFF. CDR3 in DNA: TGTGCCAGCAGTCACCGGGAGTGGTCGAACACTGAAGCTTTCTTT.

This clonotype was seen more than once but under ten times. The CDR3 is CASSLGLAGGQPTGELFF. CDR3 coding DNA: TGTGCCAGCAGCTTAGGGCTAGCGGGAGGCCAGCCTACCGGGGAGCTGTTTTTT. The chain uses TRBV13 and TRBJ2-2; TRBD2 matches 11 bases. The V gene end was trimmed by 0 bases and the J gene end by 5 bases; junction bases not matched to a gene: 8. Germline V gene lookup returns CDR1 PRHDT and CDR2 FYEKMQ (reference sequence). This CDR3 region has 18 residues.

Ten or more counts support this clonotype. The gene calls are TRBV2 and TRBJ2-3; 10 positions agree with TRBD2. This CDR3 is 15 amino acids long. Trimming at V came to 6 bases and at J to 5 bases, leaving 8 bases not matched to a gene. Germline CDR1 is SNHLY and CDR2 is FYNNEI. The CDR3 DNA reads TGTGCCAGCAGCCCGGGACTAGCGTCTCTAGATACGCAGTATTTT. Amino acids: CASSPGLASLDTQYF.

In its sample, this clonotype was seen a few times. The gene calls are TRBV7-2 and TRBJ2-1, with unresolved D. This CDR3 has 15 residues. The V end was cut by 1 base, the J end by 7 bases, with 14 bases between. Germline CDR1 and CDR2: SGHTA and FQGNSA. The CDR3 loop is CASSLEWRSTNEQFF. The CDR3 coding sequence is TGTGCCAGCAGCTTAGAGTGGCGCAGTACAAATGAGCAGTTCTTC.

To note about this clonotype: A much larger clone is a single base away; this may be a read error. The J gene is TRBJ1-2, the V gene TRBV28; weak D call: TRBD1 (5 bases). The germline gives CDR1 MDHEN, CDR2 SYDVKM. The CDR3 extends over 18 amino acids. The CDR3 spells CGSSFLTPDSRANYGYTF. In DNA form, the CDR3 reads TGTGGCAGCAGTTTCCTGACGCCTGACAGCAGAGCTAACTATGGCTACACCTTC.

This clonotype came up a few times. The chain has TRBV10-3 and TRBJ1-5; the D gene is possibly TRBD1 (6 bases). V was shortened by 3 bases and J by 0 bases, with 12 bases between the two germline ends. CDR1 ENHRY and CDR2 SYGVKD come from the germline V gene. This CDR3 has 16 residues. Here the CDR3 reads CAISEDRYDSNQPQHF. In DNA form, the CDR3 reads TGTGCCATCAGTGAAGACAGGTACGATAGCAATCAGCCCCAGCATTTT.

In the case of this clonotype: No conserved phenylalanine or tryptophan ends this CDR3, so it is likely a read error. J is TRBJ2-2 and V is TRBV18; tentatively, D is TRBD1 or TRBD2 (5 bases each). Trimming pared 3 bases from V and 2 bases from J, leaving 10 bases between. Germline V gene sequence: CDR1 KGHSH, CDR2 LQKENI. The CDR3 loop spans 15 amino acids. The CDR3 bases are TGTGCCAGCTCACCTGAGGGGAGCAACACCGGGGAGCTGTTTCTT. Amino acids: CASSPEGSNTGELFL.

The chain joins TRBV2 to TRBJ1-5; D gene ambiguous. V lost 1 base and J lost 7, with 5 bases in between. The CDR3 consists of 12 residues. The V gene's germline CDR1 is SNHLY and CDR2 FYNNEI. For the CDR3, the DNA is TGTGCCAGCAGTGAAGGGCTGCAGCCCCAGCATTTT. This gives the protein CASSEGLQPQHF.

This clonotype came up a few times. The CDR3 region has the DNA TGTGCCAGCAGTCTCTACCAGGGGATGGTGGCCACTGAAGCTTTCTTT. Its translation: CASSLYQGMVATEAFF. V is TRBV28 and J is TRBJ1-1, with a tentative D call TRBD1 (6 bases). Germline CDR1 MDHEN, CDR2 SYDVKM. The CDR3 has 16 amino acids. V dropped 5 bases and J dropped 4 bases, with 20 bases sitting between them. Together with reference TRBV28 and TRBJ1-1, the CDR3 gives the full variable domain: DVKVTQSSRYLVKRTGEKVFLECVQDMDHENMFWYRQDPGLGLRLIYFSYDVKMKEKGDIPEGYSVSREKKERFSLILESASTNQTSMYLCASSLYQGMVATEAFFGQGTRLTVV.

Notes on this clonotype: A junction end diverges from the germline sequence, so it may reflect a read error. The chain links TRBV9 to TRBJ2-7, with a weak D call TRBD2 (5 bases). The V gene's germline CDR1 is SGDLS and CDR2 YYNGEE. The CDR3 covers 14 residues. Written as DNA, the CDR3 is TGTGCGAGCAGCGGTCTATACAGTCGGGACGAGCAGTACTTC. Translation gives CASSGLYSRDEQYF.

This clonotype was picked up a small number of times. The chain uses TRBV11-2 and TRBJ2-7; 10 bases agree with TRBD2. The CDR3 is made up of 17 amino acids. Germline values: CDR1 SGHAT, CDR2 FQNNGV. With 1 base clipped from V and 6 bases from J, the junction kept 12 bases outside the gene matches. CDR3 region: CASSLVLRGLAGVEQYF. The CDR3 DNA follows: TGTGCCAGCAGCTTAGTCCTACGAGGTCTAGCGGGAGTCGAGCAGTACTTC.

This clonotype has a handful of counts. The gene calls are TRBV19 and TRBJ2-7; maybe TRBD1 (6 bases). This CDR3 comprises 16 residues. The germline V gene encodes CDR1 LNHDA and CDR2 SQIVND (reference sequence). Trimming shortened V by 5 bases and J by 3 bases, and 20 bases separated the two germline ends. CDR3 bases: TGTGCCAGTAGTCTGATGGGACAATCTACGGGCTACGAGCAGTACTTC. Protein: CASSLMGQSTGYEQYF. The entire variable domain, with the rest obtained from reference TRBV19 and TRBJ2-7, is as follows: DGGITQSPKYLFRKEGQNVTLSCEQNLNHDAMYWYRQDPGQGLRLIYYSQIVNDFQKGDIAEGYSVSREKKESFPLTVTSAQKNPTAFYLCASSLMGQSTGYEQYFGPGTRLTVT.